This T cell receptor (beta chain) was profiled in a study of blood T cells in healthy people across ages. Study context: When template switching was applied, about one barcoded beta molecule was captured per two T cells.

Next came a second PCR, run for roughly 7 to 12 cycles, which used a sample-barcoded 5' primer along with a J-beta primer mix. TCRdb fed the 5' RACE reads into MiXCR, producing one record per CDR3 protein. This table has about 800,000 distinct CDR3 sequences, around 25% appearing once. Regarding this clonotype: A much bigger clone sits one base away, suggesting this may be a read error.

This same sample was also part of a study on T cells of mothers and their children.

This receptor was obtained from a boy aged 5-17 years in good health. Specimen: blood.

This CDR3 reads CAGSRVGNTEAFF. The CDR3 nucleotides are TGTGCCGGCAGCCGCGTGGGGAACACTGAAGCTTTCTTT. V usage is TRBV7-6 and J usage is TRBJ1-1; no clear D gene. This CDR3 is built from 13 residues. Germline-derived CDR1 and CDR2 are SGHVS and FNYEAQ.